What follows is one TCR beta chain and its context. RNA was extracted with the RNeasy kit, and a quantity of about 0.45 to 1 ug was reverse transcribed using random hexamers. With immunoSEQ multiplex PCR, TCR beta CDR3 was amplified across 54 Vbeta and 13 Jbeta. MiXCR, applied by TCRdb to the immunoSEQ multiplex PCR reads, yields one record per CDR3 protein. Here the sample spans about 150,000 distinct CDR3 sequences, approximately 95% being singletons. This sample is drawn from a study of CD8 T cells in Susac syndrome. The CDR3 spans 14 residues. The germline V gene has CDR1 SGHNT and CDR2 YENEEA. V was clipped by 1 base and J by 5 bases, with 11 bases between them.

The receptor was isolated from a human donor with Susac syndrome. The rearrangement links TRBV11-3 to TRBJ2-5; D gene ambiguous. Material: CD4+ T cells from PBMCs. For the CDR3, the DNA is TGTGCCAGCAGCTTAGGAGGCGAACGGGAGACCCAGTACTTC. It codes for CASSLGGERETQYF.